These T cell receptor beta chains were read from a single sample in a study of T cell changes during pregnancy in multiple sclerosis. TCRdb's table, derived via immunoSEQ multiplex PCR, lists solely in-frame clones and lacks some. The sample includes 55,000 to 85,000 clones, 85% to 95% seen only once; the top ten take 0.95% to 1.5%. Sample: peripheral blood, taken in the third trimester of pregnancy. These receptors originate from a female donor with multiple sclerosis, enrolled in a pregnancy study. The CDR3 runs from the conserved cysteine through the conserved F or W. A D gene is named only where the DNA matches it firmly. Rows give clone size only sometimes, using once, few, many, or a class for an expanded clone.

TRBJ1-5	14	TRBV2	-	-	TGTGCCAGCAGTGAAAGGCAGGGGAACCAGCCCCAGCATTTT	CASSERQGNQPQHF
TRBJ1-2	18	TRBV30	-	-	TGTGCCTGGAGTGTACTAGGGGACACACGACCTAATTCCTATGGCTACACCTTC	CAWSVLGDTRPNSYGYTF
TRBJ2-3	15	TRBV27	TRBD2	-	TGTGCCAGCAGTTTAGCGGGAGGGCTCACAGATACGCAGTATTTT	CASSLAGGLTDTQYF
TRBJ1-2	15	TRBV2	TRBD1	-	TGTGCCAGCAGTGAAGTAGGGACAGGGGACTATGGCTACACCTTC	CASSEVGTGDYGYTF
TRBJ2-3	15	TRBV19	-	-	TGTGCCAGTACTGATTGGAGCGGGCGAGGGGATACGCAGTATTTT	CASTDWSGRGDTQYF
TRBJ2-7	14	TRBV6-5	-	-	TGTGCCAGCAGCGCCGGAACAGGATCCTACGAGCAGTACTTC	CASSAGTGSYEQYF
TRBJ2-1	16	TRBV18	TRBD2	-	TGTGCCAGCTCACCACCTAGACTAGCGGGAGTGGATGAGCAGTTCTTC	CASSPPRLAGVDEQFF
TRBJ2-6	15	TRBV28	-	-	TGTGCCAGCAGTTTGAGGAGCTCTGGGGCCAACGTCCTGACTTTC	CASSLRSSGANVLTF
TRBJ2-1	15	TRBV28	TRBD2	-	TGTGCCAGCGGTAACAGCGGGAGGGCCTATGGTGAGCAGTTCTTC	CASGNSGRAYGEQFF
TRBJ2-2	16	TRBV19	TRBD1	-	TGTGCCAGTAGTATGGACAGGGTCCCAAGGAGCGGGGAGCTGTTTTTT	CASSMDRVPRSGELFF
TRBJ1-5	14	TRBV10-3	TRBD1	-	TGTGCCATCAGCTCCGGACAGGGGAAACAGCCCCAGCATTTT	CAISSGQGKQPQHF
TRBJ2-2	13	TRBV5-1	-	-	TGCGCCAGCAGCTTGACAGTCACCGGGGAGCTGTTTTTT	CASSLTVTGELFF
TRBJ2-1	17	TRBV28	TRBD1	-	TGTGCCAGCAGTTTTACAGACAGGGGCCGGTCGGACAATGAGCAGTTCTTC	CASSFTDRGRSDNEQFF
TRBJ2-7	15	TRBV4-2	-	-	TGTGCCAGCAGCCAAGGATTTGAACTGCCCTACGAGCAGTACTTC	CASSQGFELPYEQYF
TRBJ2-1	18	TRBV28	TRBD2	-	TGTGCCACGACAACCGGGACTAGCGTCCACAGCTCCTACAATGAGCAGTTCTTC	CATTTGTSVHSSYNEQFF
TRBJ2-1	11	TRBV6-5	-	-	TGTGCCAGCAGTGGGCACAATGAGCAGTTCTTC	CASSGHNEQFF
TRBJ1-4	12	TRBV9	-	-	TGTGCCAGCAGCGAAACAACCGAAAAACTGTTTTTT	CASSETTEKLFF
TRBJ1-1	15	TRBV7-9	-	-	TGTGCCAGCAGCTTGGGGTCGGGGTGGTCCACTGAAGCTTTCTTT	CASSLGSGWSTEAFF
TRBJ2-3	15	TRBV25-1	TRBD1	-	TGTGCCAGCAAAACAGGGGTTTTCAGCACAGATACGCAGTATTTT	CASKTGVFSTDTQYF
TRBJ2-5	15	TRBV5-5	-	-	TGTGCCAGCAGCTTGGACGGTGTATTCCAAGAGACCCAGTACTTC	CASSLDGVFQETQYF
TRBJ2-7	16	TRBV5-1	-	-	TGCGCCAGCAGCTCCGTTTCCGTGGGAGGAGGGGCCGAGCAGTACTTC	CASSSVSVGGGAEQYF
TRBJ2-7	15	TRBV7-9	TRBD1	-	TGTGCCAGCAGCTGGAGGACAGGGGGCTTATACGAGCAGTACTTC	CASSWRTGGLYEQYF
TRBJ2-3	15	TRBV5-1	TRBD2	-	TGCGCCAGCAGCTTGGAGGCTAGCGGGAGTTATACGCAGTATTTT	CASSLEASGSYTQYF
TRBJ1-4	16	TRBV30	-	-	TGTGCCTGGAGTGTCCCCTGGGGGGGAACTAATGAAAAACTGTTTTTT	CAWSVPWGGTNEKLFF
TRBJ2-3	13	TRBV28	TRBD1	-	TGTGCCAGCAGTAAGACAGGGACAGATACGCAGTATTTT	CASSKTGTDTQYF
TRBJ2-3	16	TRBV9	-	once	TGTGCCAGCAGCGCCACGGACCCAGCGGTTTTTGATACGCAGTATTTT	CASSATDPAVFDTQYF
TRBJ2-5	16	TRBV18	TRBD2	-	TGTGCCAGCTCACCTCCACTAGCGGGCTCCGTTGAGACCCAGTACTTC	CASSPPLAGSVETQYF
TRBJ1-2	14	TRBV5-1	TRBD1	once	TGCGCCAGCAGCGCTACCACAGGGGGAACTGGCTACACCTTC	CASSATTGGTGYTF
TRBJ2-3	12	TRBV28	-	-	TGTGCCAGCAACAGGGGCACAGATACGCAGTATTTT	CASNRGTDTQYF
TRBJ1-1	11	TRBV29-1	-	-	TGCAGCTCCGGGGAGAACACTGAAGCTTTCTTT	CSSGENTEAFF
TRBJ2-5	12	TRBV6-1	TRBD2	-	TGTGCCAGCACCACGGGAGGAGAGACCCAGTACTTC	CASTTGGETQYF
TRBJ2-7	14	TRBV18	-	-	TGTGCCAGCTCACCACCGGGGGCTCTCTACGAGCAGTACTTC	CASSPPGALYEQYF
TRBJ2-1	15	TRBV18	TRBD2	-	TGTGCCAGCTCACCAGGCCTAGCGGGTAACAATGAGCAGTTCTTC	CASSPGLAGNNEQFF
TRBJ2-1	18	TRBV7-2	TRBD2	few	TGTGCCAGCAGCAGAGGACTAGCGGGACGTACCGCCTACAATGAGCAGTTCTTC	CASSRGLAGRTAYNEQFF
TRBJ2-2	16	TRBV10-1	TRBD1	-	TGCGCCAGCAGTCCCAATCGGGGGACAGGCACCGGGGAGCTGTTTTTT	CASSPNRGTGTGELFF
TRBJ1-5	13	TRBV2	-	few	TGTGCCAGCAGTGAAACGACAGGTCAGCCCCAGCATTTT	CASSETTGQPQHF
TRBJ2-1	16	TRBV6-1	TRBD2	-	TGTGCCAGCAGTGAATATGGACTAGCGGTCCCCGATGAGCAGTTCTTC	CASSEYGLAVPDEQFF
TRBJ1-5	14	TRBV4-3	TRBD1	-	TGCGCCAGCAGCCAGTTTACAGGGGATCAGCCCCAGCATTTT	CASSQFTGDQPQHF
TRBJ1-2	13	TRBV7-3	TRBD1	once	TGTGCCAGCAGCTTGGACAGGGACTATGGCTACACCTTC	CASSLDRDYGYTF
TRBJ1-2	14	TRBV27	-	-	TGTGCCAGCAGTTTTGCGGGGATTAGCTATGGCTACACCTTC	CASSFAGISYGYTF
TRBJ2-5	16	TRBV5-5	TRBD2	once	TGTGCCAGCAGCTCCGTAATAAGGGTAGCGGGCGAGACCCAGTACTTC	CASSSVIRVAGETQYF
TRBJ1-1	13	TRBV5-6	-	-	TGTGCCAGCAGCTTACTTCTCCTACGTGAAGCTTTCTTT	CASSLLLLREAFF
TRBJ2-3	16	TRBV5-1	-	-	TGCGCCAGCGGCCTAACCGGGACAAGATACACAGATACGCAGTATTTT	CASGLTGTRYTDTQYF
TRBJ2-7	14	TRBV7-6	TRBD2	-	TGTGCCAGCAGCCCCGGGACTAGCGATTACGAGCAGTACTTC	CASSPGTSDYEQYF
TRBJ2-3	14	TRBV6-5	-	-	TGTGCCAGCTCTACTACGCCTAGCACAGATACGCAGTATTTT	CASSTTPSTDTQYF
TRBJ2-5	16	TRBV18	TRBD2	-	TGTGCCAGCTCACCAAAAGCGGGAGAAGGGCAAGAGACCCAGTACTTC	CASSPKAGEGQETQYF
TRBJ2-5	13	TRBV5-1	TRBD1	-	TGCGCCAGCAGCCCCGGACAGGGAGAGACCCAGTACTTC	CASSPGQGETQYF
TRBJ2-5	15	TRBV7-9	TRBD1	-	TGTGCCAGCAGCCTATGGACAGGGGGCTCGGAGACCCAGTACTTC	CASSLWTGGSETQYF
TRBJ1-1	14	TRBV27	-	-	TGTGCCAGCAGTCCCCGAGGGGGGGGCACTGAAGCTTTCTTT	CASSPRGGGTEAFF
TRBJ2-3	17	TRBV27	-	-	TGTGCCAGCAGTTTAGTAGGGCAGGGGAAAGGAGGAGATACGCAGTATTTT	CASSLVGQGKGGDTQYF
TRBJ2-7	13	TRBV4-1	TRBD2	-	TGCGCCAGCAGCACCAGCGGGAGCGGCGAGCAGTACTTC	CASSTSGSGEQYF
TRBJ2-7	12	TRBV25-1	TRBD2	-	TGTGCCAGCAGTCTGGGGGGGGACGAGCAGTACTTC	CASSLGGDEQYF
TRBJ1-1	14	TRBV11-2	-	-	TGTGCCAGCAGTCTACAGGGCGGAGACACTGAAGCTTTCTTT	CASSLQGGDTEAFF